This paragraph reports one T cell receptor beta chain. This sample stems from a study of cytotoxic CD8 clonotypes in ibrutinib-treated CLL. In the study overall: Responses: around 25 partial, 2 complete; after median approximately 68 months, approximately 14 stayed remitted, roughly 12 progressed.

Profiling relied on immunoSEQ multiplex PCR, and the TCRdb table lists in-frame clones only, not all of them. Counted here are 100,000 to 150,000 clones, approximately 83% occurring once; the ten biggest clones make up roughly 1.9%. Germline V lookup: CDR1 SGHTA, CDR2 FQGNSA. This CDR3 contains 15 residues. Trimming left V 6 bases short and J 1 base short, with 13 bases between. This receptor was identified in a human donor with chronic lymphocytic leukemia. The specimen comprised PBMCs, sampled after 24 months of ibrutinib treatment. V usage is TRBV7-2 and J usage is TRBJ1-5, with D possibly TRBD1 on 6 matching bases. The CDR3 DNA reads TGTGCCAGCAGAAATGGCAGGGGCAGCAATCAGCCCCAGCATTTT. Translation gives CASRNGRGSNQPQHF.